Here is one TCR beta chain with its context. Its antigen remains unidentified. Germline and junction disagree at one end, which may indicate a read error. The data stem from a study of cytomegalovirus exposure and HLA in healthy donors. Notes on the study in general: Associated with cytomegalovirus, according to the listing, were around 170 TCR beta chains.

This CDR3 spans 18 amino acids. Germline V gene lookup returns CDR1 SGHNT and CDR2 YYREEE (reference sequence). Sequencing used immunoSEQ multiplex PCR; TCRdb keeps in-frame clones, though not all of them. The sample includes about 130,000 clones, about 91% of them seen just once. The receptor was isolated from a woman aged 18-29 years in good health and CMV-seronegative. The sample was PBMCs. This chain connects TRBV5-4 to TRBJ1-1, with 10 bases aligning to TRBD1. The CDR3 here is CASSLAGTGATTSTEAFF. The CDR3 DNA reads TGCGCCAGCAGCTTGGCAGGGACAGGGGCTACGACTAGCACTGAAGCTTTCTTT.